These T cell receptor beta chains were read from a single sample in a study of cytomegalovirus exposure and HLA in healthy donors. Only in-frame clones appear in the TCRdb table, and some are missing; sequencing was by immunoSEQ multiplex PCR. The data hold under 200,000 clones, with about 72% observed a single time. The sequencing input was PBMCs. The origin of the receptors is a man aged 60-69 years in good health and CMV-seronegative. CDR3s include the opening cysteine and the closing phenylalanine or tryptophan. The D gene is left open where the match is weak.

V gene: TRBV27
D gene: .
J gene: TRBJ2-7
CDR3 length: 13
CDR3 protein: CASSLGKTYEQYF

V gene: TRBV7-2
D gene: .
J gene: TRBJ2-7
CDR3 length: 15
CDR3 protein: CASSLTPGEFYEQYF

V gene: TRBV10-3
D gene: .
J gene: TRBJ2-1
CDR3 length: 15
CDR3 protein: CAIRSKTGTYNEQFF

V gene: TRBV5-1
D gene: TRBD2
J gene: TRBJ2-3
CDR3 length: 16
CDR3 protein: CASSFQRGGRADTQYF

V gene: TRBV7-8
D gene: TRBD1
J gene: TRBJ1-5
CDR3 length: 17
CDR3 protein: CASSFVRGQVSNQPQHF

V gene: TRBV27
D gene: TRBD2
J gene: TRBJ2-7
CDR3 length: 15
CDR3 protein: CASSLSLAGTYEQYF

V gene: TRBV7-9
D gene: TRBD2
J gene: TRBJ2-1
CDR3 length: 18
CDR3 protein: CSSSFPSAGGSSYNEQFF

V gene: TRBV27
D gene: .
J gene: TRBJ1-4
CDR3 length: 14
CDR3 protein: CASSIAFGFEKLFF

V gene: TRBV6-6
D gene: TRBD2
J gene: .
CDR3 length: 12
CDR3 protein: CASSSAGSEQYF

V gene: TRBV5-8
D gene: TRBD1
J gene: TRBJ1-1
CDR3 length: 15
CDR3 protein: CASSLVAGGNTEAFF

V gene: TRBV6-6
D gene: .
J gene: TRBJ2-6
CDR3 length: 15
CDR3 protein: CASSKQGAGANVLTF

V gene: TRBV10-3
D gene: .
J gene: TRBJ1-2
CDR3 length: 15
CDR3 protein: CAIRGLWGGNYGYTF

V gene: TRBV19
D gene: .
J gene: TRBJ1-2
CDR3 length: 15
CDR3 protein: CASSIGQPGNYGYTF

V gene: TRBV28
D gene: TRBD2
J gene: TRBJ2-1
CDR3 length: 16
CDR3 protein: CASSLSVAGGPNEQFF

V gene: TRBV5-1
D gene: TRBD2
J gene: TRBJ2-5
CDR3 length: 15
CDR3 protein: CASSAASGGVIEQYF

V gene: TRBV7-9
D gene: TRBD1
J gene: TRBJ1-1
CDR3 length: 15
CDR3 protein: CASSFEQGANTEAFF

V gene: TRBV19
D gene: .
J gene: TRBJ2-3
CDR3 length: 14
CDR3 protein: CASGWLEETDTQYF

V gene: TRBV28
D gene: TRBD2
J gene: TRBJ2-5
CDR3 length: 17
CDR3 protein: CASSRGLAGVNRETQYF

V gene: TRBV27
D gene: TRBD1
J gene: .
CDR3 length: 15
CDR3 protein: CASSFYRGATYEQYF

V gene: TRBV21-1
D gene: .
J gene: TRBJ1-5
CDR3 length: 15
CDR3 protein: CASSHYRGGGQPQHF

V gene: TRBV10-3
D gene: .
J gene: .
CDR3 length: 14
CDR3 protein: CAISAPADSYEQYF

V gene: TRBV11-2
D gene: TRBD1
J gene: TRBJ1-2
CDR3 length: 15
CDR3 protein: CASSKQGQGAYGYTF

V gene: TRBV5-6
D gene: .
J gene: TRBJ1-1
CDR3 length: 12
CDR3 protein: CASSLGQREAFF

V gene: TRBV6-5
D gene: .
J gene: TRBJ1-1
CDR3 length: 12
CDR3 protein: CATGPMNTEAFF

V gene: TRBV5-5
D gene: TRBD1
J gene: TRBJ1-2
CDR3 length: 15
CDR3 protein: CASSLYGQANYGYTF

V gene: TRBV6-1
D gene: TRBD1
J gene: TRBJ2-7
CDR3 length: 14
CDR3 protein: CASSVDRSLYEQYF

V gene: TRBV9
D gene: .
J gene: TRBJ2-2
CDR3 length: 16
CDR3 protein: CASSVALATNTGELFF

V gene: TRBV2
D gene: .
J gene: TRBJ2-7
CDR3 length: 13
CDR3 protein: CASFGRGSYEQYF

V gene: TRBV18
D gene: TRBD2
J gene: TRBJ2-2
CDR3 length: 16
CDR3 protein: CASSPPLASGTGELFF

V gene: TRBV5-3
D gene: .
J gene: TRBJ1-5
CDR3 length: 15
CDR3 protein: CARSGDRLGDQPQHF

V gene: TRBV6-5
D gene: TRBD2
J gene: TRBJ2-7
CDR3 length: 15
CDR3 protein: CASNPVAGGIYEQYF

V gene: TRBV5-4
D gene: TRBD1
J gene: TRBJ2-6
CDR3 length: 15
CDR3 protein: CASSFRGLGANVLTF

V gene: TRBV7-9
D gene: .
J gene: TRBJ2-5
CDR3 length: 12
CDR3 protein: CASTRDGGEQYF

V gene: TRBV7-9
D gene: .
J gene: TRBJ1-2
CDR3 length: 14
CDR3 protein: CASSLQVPNYGYTF

V gene: TRBV19
D gene: TRBD2
J gene: TRBJ2-1
CDR3 length: 14
CDR3 protein: CASSVPGLADEQFF